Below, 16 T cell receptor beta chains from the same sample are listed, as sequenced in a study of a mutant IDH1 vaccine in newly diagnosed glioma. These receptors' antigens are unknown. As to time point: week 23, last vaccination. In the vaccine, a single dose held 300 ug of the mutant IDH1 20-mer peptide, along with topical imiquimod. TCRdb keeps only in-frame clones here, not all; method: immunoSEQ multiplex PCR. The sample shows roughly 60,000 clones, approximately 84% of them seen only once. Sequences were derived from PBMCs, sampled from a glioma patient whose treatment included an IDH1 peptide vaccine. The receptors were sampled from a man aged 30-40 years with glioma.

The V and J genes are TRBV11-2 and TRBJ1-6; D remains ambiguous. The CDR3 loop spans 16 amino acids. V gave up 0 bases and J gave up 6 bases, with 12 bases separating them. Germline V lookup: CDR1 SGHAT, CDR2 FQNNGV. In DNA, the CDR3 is TGTGCCAGCAGCTTAGACCTGGGGATTCGTAATTCACCCCTCCACTTT. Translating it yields CASSLDLGIRNSPLHF.

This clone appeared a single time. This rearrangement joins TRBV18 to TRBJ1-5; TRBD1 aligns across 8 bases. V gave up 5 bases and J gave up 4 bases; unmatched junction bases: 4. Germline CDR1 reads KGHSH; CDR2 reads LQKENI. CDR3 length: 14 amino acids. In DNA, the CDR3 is TGTGCCAGCTCATTACAGGGGGTTAATCAGCCCCAGCATTTT. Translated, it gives CASSLQGVNQPQHF.

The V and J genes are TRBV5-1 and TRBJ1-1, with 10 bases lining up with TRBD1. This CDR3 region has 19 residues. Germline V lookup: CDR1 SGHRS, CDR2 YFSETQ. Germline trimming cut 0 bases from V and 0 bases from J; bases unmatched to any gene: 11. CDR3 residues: CASSLERDRGQTMNTEAFF. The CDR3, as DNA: TGCGCCAGCAGCTTGGAGCGGGACAGGGGTCAGACTATGAACACTGAAGCTTTCTTT.

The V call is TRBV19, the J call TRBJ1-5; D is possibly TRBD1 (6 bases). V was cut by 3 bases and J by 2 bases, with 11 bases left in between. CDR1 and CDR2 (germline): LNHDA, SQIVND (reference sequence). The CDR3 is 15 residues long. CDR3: CASSIRGAGNQPQHF. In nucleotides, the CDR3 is TGTGCCAGTAGTATCCGGGGGGCGGGCAATCAGCCCCAGCATTTT.

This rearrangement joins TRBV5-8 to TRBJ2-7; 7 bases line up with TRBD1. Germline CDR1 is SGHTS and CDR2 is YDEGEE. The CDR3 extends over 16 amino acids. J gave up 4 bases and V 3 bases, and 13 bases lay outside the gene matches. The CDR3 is CASSSGPKTGMYEQYF. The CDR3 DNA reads TGTGCCAGCAGCTCAGGACCGAAGACAGGGATGTACGAGCAGTACTTC.

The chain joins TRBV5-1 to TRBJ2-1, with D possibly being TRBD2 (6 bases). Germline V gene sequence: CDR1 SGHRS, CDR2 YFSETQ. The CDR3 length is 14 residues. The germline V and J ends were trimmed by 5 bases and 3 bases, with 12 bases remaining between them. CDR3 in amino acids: CASSSSGSYNEQFF. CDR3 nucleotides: TGCGCCAGCAGTTCCTCCGGGAGCTACAATGAGCAGTTCTTC.

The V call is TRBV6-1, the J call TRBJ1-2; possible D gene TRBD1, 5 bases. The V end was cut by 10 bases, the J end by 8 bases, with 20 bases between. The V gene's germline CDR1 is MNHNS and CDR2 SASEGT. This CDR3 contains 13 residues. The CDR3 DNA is TGTGCCACGCCCCGGAGGTTAGGGGCGGGCTACACCTTC. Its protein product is CATPRRLGAGYTF.

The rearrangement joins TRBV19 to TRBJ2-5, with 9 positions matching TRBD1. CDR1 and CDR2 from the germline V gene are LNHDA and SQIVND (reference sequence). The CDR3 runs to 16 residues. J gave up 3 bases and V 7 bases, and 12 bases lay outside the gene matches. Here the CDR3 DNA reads TGTGCCAGTATACGGACTCACGGGACAGGGAAAGAGACCCAGTACTTC. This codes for CASIRTHGTGKETQYF.

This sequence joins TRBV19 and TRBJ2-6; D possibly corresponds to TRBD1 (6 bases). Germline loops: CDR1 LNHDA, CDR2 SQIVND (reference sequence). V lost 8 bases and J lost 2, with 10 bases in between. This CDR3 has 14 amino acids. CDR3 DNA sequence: TGTGCCAGTTATCACAGGGCTGGGGCCAACGTCCTGACTTTC. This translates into CASYHRAGANVLTF.

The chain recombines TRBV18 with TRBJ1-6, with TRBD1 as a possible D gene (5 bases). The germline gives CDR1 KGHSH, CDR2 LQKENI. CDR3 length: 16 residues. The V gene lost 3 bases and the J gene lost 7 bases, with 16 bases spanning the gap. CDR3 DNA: TGTGCCAGCTCACCGCCGGGACTGACGGGCAATTCACCCCTCCACTTT. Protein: CASSPPGLTGNSPLHF.

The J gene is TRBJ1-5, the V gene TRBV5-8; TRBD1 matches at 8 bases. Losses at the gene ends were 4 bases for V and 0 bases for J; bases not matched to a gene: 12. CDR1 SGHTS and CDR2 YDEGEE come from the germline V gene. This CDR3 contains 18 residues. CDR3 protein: CASSPSRTGRHSNQPQHF. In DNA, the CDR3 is TGTGCCAGCAGCCCAAGCCGGACAGGGCGTCATAGCAATCAGCCCCAGCATTTT.

Written as DNA, the CDR3 is TGTGCCAGCAGCCCACAAACGGGCCCGCCTAATTCACCCCTCCACTTT. Translated: CASSPQTGPPNSPLHF. The chain combines TRBV7-9 with TRBJ1-6; no firm D call. Trimming cost V 5 bases and J 6 bases, with 17 bases left between them. The CDR3 covers 16 residues. Germline-derived CDR1 and CDR2 are SEHNR and FQNEAQ (reference sequence).

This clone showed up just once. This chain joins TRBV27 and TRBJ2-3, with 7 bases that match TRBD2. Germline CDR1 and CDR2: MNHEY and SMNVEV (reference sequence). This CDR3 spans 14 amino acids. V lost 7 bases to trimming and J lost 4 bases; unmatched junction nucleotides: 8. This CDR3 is CASMRGGTADTQYF. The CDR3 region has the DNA TGTGCCAGCATGCGGGGAGGGACGGCAGATACGCAGTATTTT.

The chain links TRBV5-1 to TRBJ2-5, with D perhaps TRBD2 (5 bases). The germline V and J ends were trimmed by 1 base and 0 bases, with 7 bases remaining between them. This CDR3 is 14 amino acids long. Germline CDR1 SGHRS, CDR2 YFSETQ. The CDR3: CASSLNGNQETQYF. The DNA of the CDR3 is TGCGCCAGCAGCTTGAACGGGAACCAAGAGACCCAGTACTTC.

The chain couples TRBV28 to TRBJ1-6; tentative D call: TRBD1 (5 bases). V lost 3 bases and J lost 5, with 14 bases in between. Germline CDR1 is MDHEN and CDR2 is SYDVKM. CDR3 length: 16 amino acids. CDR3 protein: CASSLSGWFDNSPLHF. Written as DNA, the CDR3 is TGTGCCAGCAGTTTGTCAGGGTGGTTCGATAATTCACCCCTCCACTTT.

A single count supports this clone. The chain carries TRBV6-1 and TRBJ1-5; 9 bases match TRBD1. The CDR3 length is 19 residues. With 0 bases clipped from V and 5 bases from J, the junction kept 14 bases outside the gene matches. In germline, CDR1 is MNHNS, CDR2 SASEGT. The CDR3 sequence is CASSEAGGTGLGGDQPQHF. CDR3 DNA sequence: TGTGCCAGCAGTGAAGCGGGCGGGACAGGGCTTGGGGGGGATCAGCCCCAGCATTTT.